Detailed here is one TCR beta chain. This CDR3 comprises 14 residues. The V and J ends lost 4 bases and 5 bases, in that order; junction bases with no gene match: 6. Germline CDR1 reads SGHDT; CDR2 reads YYEEEE. The RNA input was roughly 0.5 to 1 ug, and it was reverse transcribed with random hexamers. TCRdb ran MiXCR on the immunoSEQ multiplex PCR reads and lists one entry per CDR3 protein. The repertoire consists of 100,000 or so distinct CDR3 sequences, with about 95% occurring once and the leading ten covering 0.3% to 0.35%. This specimen belongs to a study of CD8 T cells in Susac syndrome. The source is a human donor with Susac syndrome. Sequenced input: CD8+ T cells from PBMCs. The V call is TRBV5-6, the J call TRBJ1-1; 9 nucleotides line up with TRBD1. CDR3 sequence: CASSHKDRGTEAFF. CDR3 bases: TGTGCCAGCAGCCACAAGGACAGGGGTACTGAAGCTTTCTTT.